The 14 T cell receptor beta chains listed next were all sequenced from one sample in a study of post-analysis software for immune sequencing data. Study-wide results and limits: A handful of TRBV segments were significantly more frequent in patients than in controls. TRBV5-6, TRBV5-1 and TRBV20-1 were among these segments.

The antigens of these receptors remain unknown. TCR beta cDNA libraries had unique molecular identifiers. One entry per CDR3 protein, called by TCRdb with MiXCR from the PCR reads. The table lists about 540,000 distinct CDR3 sequences, approximately 31% of them singletons. The sequencing input was blood. The receptors shown here come from a girl aged 2 to 17 with multiple sclerosis.

This clonotype turned up a few times. The chain combines TRBV12-3 or TRBV12-4 with TRBJ2-3; the match to TRBD2 covers 8 bases. The CDR3 covers 15 residues. Germline trimming cut 2 bases from V and 1 base from J; bases unmatched to any gene: 2. CDR3 nucleotide sequence: TGTGCCAGCAGTTTATCAGCGGGGGGCACAGATACGCAGTATTTT. Protein product: CASSLSAGGTDTQYF.

The chain employs TRBV7-9 and TRBJ1-2; possible D gene TRBD1, 5 bases. CDR3 length: 15 residues. Trimming shortened V by 0 bases and J by 6 bases, and 14 bases separated the two germline ends. The germline gives CDR1 SEHNR, CDR2 FQNEAQ (reference sequence). The CDR3 loop is CASSLADTPYDGYTF. Written as DNA, the CDR3 is TGTGCCAGCAGCTTAGCGGACACCCCCTATGATGGCTACACCTTC.

This chain links TRBV11-2 with TRBJ2-5, with 10 bases fitting TRBD2. CDR3 length: 18 residues. V gave up 0 bases and J gave up 6 bases; unmatched junction bases: 13. Per the germline V gene, CDR1 is SGHAT and CDR2 is FQNNGV. The DNA for the CDR3 is TGTGCCAGCAGCTTAGATGCGGAGCGGGGGGGCGCAATGAAGACCCAGTACTTC. Residues: CASSLDAERGGAMKTQYF.

In its sample, this clonotype was seen a few times. The chain couples TRBV10-3 to TRBJ1-1; tentatively, D is TRBD1 (5 bases). CDR1 and CDR2 from the germline V gene are ENHRY and SYGVKD. V was trimmed by 7 bases and J by 1 base, leaving 10 bases between them. The CDR3 sequence is 13 residues long. The chain's CDR3 is CAIKGQGNTEAFF. CDR3 DNA sequence: TGTGCCATCAAGGGGCAGGGGAACACTGAAGCTTTCTTT.

This clonotype was detected a few times. This chain joins TRBV6-1 and TRBJ2-3; 13 nucleotides agree with TRBD2. CDR1 and CDR2 from the germline V gene are MNHNS and SASEGT. V gave up 9 bases and J gave up 2 bases; unmatched junction bases: 5. This CDR3 has 15 amino acids. This chain's CDR3 is CARRGLAGLTDTQYF. CDR3 nucleotides: TGTGCCAGGAGGGGACTAGCGGGGCTCACAGATACGCAGTATTTT.

This chain uses TRBV15 with TRBJ1-1; a possible D gene is TRBD1 (5 bases). This CDR3 contains 15 residues. Germline V lookup: CDR1 LNHNV, CDR2 YYDKDF (reference sequence). Trimming stripped 0 bases from V and 2 bases from J, with 10 bases between. For the CDR3, the DNA is TGTGCCACCAGCAGAGACAGGGTCCCTAACACTGAAGCTTTCTTT. Its translation: CATSRDRVPNTEAFF.

The table lists this clonotype with a few counts. J is TRBJ1-5 and V is TRBV4-1; TRBD1 is a possible D gene (6 bases). The CDR3 is 14 amino acids. V lost 1 base and J 6 bases, leaving 10 bases between the germline ends. Germline V lookup: CDR1 MGHRA, CDR2 YSYEKL. CDR3 residues: CASSQGGGSQPQHF. DNA for the CDR3: TGCGCCAGCAGCCAAGGAGGGGGGAGTCAGCCCCAGCATTTT.

The rearrangement links TRBV5-1 to TRBJ1-2; no firm D call. Trimming cost V 2 bases and J 0 bases, with 8 bases left between them. The CDR3 has 14 amino acids. Germline CDR1 SGHRS, CDR2 YFSETQ. CDR3 nucleotide sequence: TGCGCCAGCAGCTTTGACGGGTCTAACTATGGCTACACCTTC. Translation gives CASSFDGSNYGYTF.

This clonotype was detected many times. The genes are TRBV7-9 and TRBJ2-7, with TRBD2 matching over 7 bases. V trimming: 4 bases; J trimming: 7 bases; junction bases outside the gene matches: 4. The CDR3 length is 12 residues. The germline V gene encodes CDR1 SEHNR and CDR2 FQNEAQ (reference sequence). CDR3 DNA: TGTGCCAGCAGCTCCGGGACTAAGGAGCAGTACTTC. This codes for CASSSGTKEQYF.

The rearrangement joins TRBV6-6 to TRBJ2-1, with D perhaps TRBD1 (6 bases). CDR1 is MNHNY, CDR2 SVGAGI, per germline (reference sequence). The CDR3 contains 14 residues. V lost 0 bases and J 5 bases, leaving 8 bases between the germline ends. The CDR3 region has the DNA TGTGCCAGCAGTTACTCGTCAGGGGACAATGAGCAGTTCTTC. Translating gives CASSYSSGDNEQFF.

A few counts support this clonotype. V is TRBV5-1 and J is TRBJ1-2; no clear D. CDR3 length equals 13 residues. V was shortened by 3 bases and J by 5 bases, with 11 bases between the two germline ends. Germline CDR1 and CDR2: SGHRS and YFSETQ. The CDR3 region is CASSSTVSYGYTF. The CDR3 DNA reads TGCGCCAGCAGCTCAACAGTCAGTTATGGCTACACCTTC.

The chain recombines TRBV5-1 with TRBJ2-7; tentative D call: TRBD2 (5 bases). V was cut by 4 bases and J by 5 bases, with 13 bases left in between. This CDR3 is built from 13 residues. In germline, CDR1 is SGHRS, CDR2 YFSETQ. The DNA for the CDR3 is TGCGCCAGCAGCCGCGACGGGATCGACGAGCAGTACTTC. Translating gives CASSRDGIDEQYF. Supplemented by reference TRBV5-1 and TRBJ2-7, the full variable domain reads KAGVTQTPRYLIKTRGQQVTLSCSPISGHRSVSWYQQTPGQGLQFLFEYFSETQRNKGNFPGRFSGRQFSNSRSEMNVSTLELGDSALYLCASSRDGIDEQYFGPGTRLTVT.

This clonotype has a handful of counts. Here the CDR3 reads CASRVRGASVGDNEQFF. CDR3 sequence (DNA): TGTGCCAGTAGGGTCAGGGGGGCTTCAGTCGGCGACAATGAGCAGTTCTTC. This chain connects TRBV19 to TRBJ2-1; D may be TRBD1 (7 bases). Germline V lookup: CDR1 LNHDA, CDR2 SQIVND (reference sequence). The ends were cut back, 6 bases at V and 5 bases at J, with 23 bases in the middle. The length of the CDR3 is 17 residues.

The rearrangement uses TRBV6-5 and TRBJ2-3; 12 positions match TRBD2. This CDR3 contains 16 residues. V gave up 6 bases and J gave up 4 bases; unmatched junction bases: 8. Per germline, CDR1 MNHEY and CDR2 SVGAGI. The CDR3 DNA follows: TGTGCCAGCAGGGCGACCGGGACTAGCGGGCCAGATACGCAGTATTTT. Its protein product is CASRATGTSGPDTQYF.